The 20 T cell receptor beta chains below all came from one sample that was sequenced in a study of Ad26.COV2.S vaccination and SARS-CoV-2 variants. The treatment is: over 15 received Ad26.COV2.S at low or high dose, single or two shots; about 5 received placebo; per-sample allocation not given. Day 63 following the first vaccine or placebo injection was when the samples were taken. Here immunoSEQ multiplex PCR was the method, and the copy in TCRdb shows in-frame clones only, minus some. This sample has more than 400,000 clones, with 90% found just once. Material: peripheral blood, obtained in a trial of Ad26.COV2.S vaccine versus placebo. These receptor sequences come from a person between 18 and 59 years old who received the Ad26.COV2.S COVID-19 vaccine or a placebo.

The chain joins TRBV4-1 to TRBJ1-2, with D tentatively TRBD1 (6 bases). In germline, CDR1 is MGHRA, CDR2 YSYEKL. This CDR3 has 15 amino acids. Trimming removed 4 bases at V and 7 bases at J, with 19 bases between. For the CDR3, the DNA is TGCGCCAGCAGCCTCCTGAAAACAGGGAATGGTGGCTACACCTTC. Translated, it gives CASSLLKTGNGGYTF.

The CDR3 bases are TGTGCCAGCAGCTTAGCGTTAGACAGGGGAAACATTCAGTACTTC. It translates to CASSLALDRGNIQYF. J is TRBJ2-4 and V is TRBV7-2, with 8 bases lining up with TRBD1. Germline lookup yields CDR1 SGHTA and CDR2 FQGNSA. Losses at the gene ends were 0 bases for V and 6 bases for J; bases not matched to a gene: 4. The CDR3 is 15 residues long. Drawing the rest from reference TRBV7-2 and TRBJ2-4, the complete variable domain is GAGVSQSPSNKVTEKGKDVELRCDPISGHTALYWYRQSLGQGLEFLIYFQGNSAPDKSGLPSDRFSAERTGGSVSTLTIQRTQQEDSAVYLCASSLALDRGNIQYFGAGTRLSVL.

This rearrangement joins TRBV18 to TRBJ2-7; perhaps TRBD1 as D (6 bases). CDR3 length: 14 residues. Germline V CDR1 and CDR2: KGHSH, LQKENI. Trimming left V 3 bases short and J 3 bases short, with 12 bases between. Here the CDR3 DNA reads TGTGCCAGCTCACCGTACAGGGCGGTCTACGAGCAGTACTTC. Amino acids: CASSPYRAVYEQYF.

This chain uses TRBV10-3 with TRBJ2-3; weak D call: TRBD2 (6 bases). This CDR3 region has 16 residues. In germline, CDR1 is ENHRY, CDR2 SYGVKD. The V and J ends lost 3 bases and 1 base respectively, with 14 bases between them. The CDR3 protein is CAISDFGGTGTDTQYF. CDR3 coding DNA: TGTGCCATCAGTGACTTCGGAGGGACCGGCACAGATACGCAGTATTTT.

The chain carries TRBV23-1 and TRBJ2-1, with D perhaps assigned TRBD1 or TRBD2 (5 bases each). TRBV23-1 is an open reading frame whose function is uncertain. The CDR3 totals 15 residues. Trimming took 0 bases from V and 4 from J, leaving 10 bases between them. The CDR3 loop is CASSQSGDEYNEQFF. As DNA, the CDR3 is TGCGCCAGCAGTCAATCGGGGGACGAGTACAATGAGCAGTTCTTC.

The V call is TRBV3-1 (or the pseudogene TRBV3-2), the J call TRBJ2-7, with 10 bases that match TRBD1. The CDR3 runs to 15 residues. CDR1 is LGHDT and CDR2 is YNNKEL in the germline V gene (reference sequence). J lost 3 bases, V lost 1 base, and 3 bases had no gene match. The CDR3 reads CASSQARTGGYEQYF. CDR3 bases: TGTGCCAGCAGCCAAGCCCGGACAGGGGGCTACGAGCAGTACTTC.

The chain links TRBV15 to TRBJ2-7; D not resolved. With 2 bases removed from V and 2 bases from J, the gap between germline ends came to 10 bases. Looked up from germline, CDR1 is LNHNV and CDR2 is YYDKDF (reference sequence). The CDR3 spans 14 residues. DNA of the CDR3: TGTGCCACCAGCAGATATGGGCCAGCCTACGAGCAGTACTTC. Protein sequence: CATSRYGPAYEQYF.

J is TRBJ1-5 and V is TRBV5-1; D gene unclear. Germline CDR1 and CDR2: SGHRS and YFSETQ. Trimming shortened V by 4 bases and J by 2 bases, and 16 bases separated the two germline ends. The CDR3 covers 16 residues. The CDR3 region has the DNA TGCGCCAGCAGCCCATTGGGGTGGGAGGGCAATCAGCCCCAGCATTTT. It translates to CASSPLGWEGNQPQHF.

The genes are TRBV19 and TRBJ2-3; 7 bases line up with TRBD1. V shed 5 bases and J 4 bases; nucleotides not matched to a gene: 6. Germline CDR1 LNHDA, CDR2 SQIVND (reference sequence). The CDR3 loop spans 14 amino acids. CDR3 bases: TGTGCCAGTAGTCAAGTTGACAGGGCAGATACGCAGTATTTT. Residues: CASSQVDRADTQYF.

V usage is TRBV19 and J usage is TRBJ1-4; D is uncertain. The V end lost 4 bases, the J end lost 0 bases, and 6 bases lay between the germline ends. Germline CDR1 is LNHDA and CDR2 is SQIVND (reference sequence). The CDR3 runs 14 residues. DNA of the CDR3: TGTGCCAGTAGTAGTACAGCAACTAATGAAAAACTGTTTTTT. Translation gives CASSSTATNEKLFF.

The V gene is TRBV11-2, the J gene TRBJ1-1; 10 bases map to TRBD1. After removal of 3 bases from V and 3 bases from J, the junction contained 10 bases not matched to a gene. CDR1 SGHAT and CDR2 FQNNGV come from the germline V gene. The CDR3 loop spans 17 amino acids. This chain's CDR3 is CASSFQTGGNIYTEAFF. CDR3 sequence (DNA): TGTGCCAGCAGCTTTCAGACAGGGGGCAATATTTACACTGAAGCTTTCTTT.

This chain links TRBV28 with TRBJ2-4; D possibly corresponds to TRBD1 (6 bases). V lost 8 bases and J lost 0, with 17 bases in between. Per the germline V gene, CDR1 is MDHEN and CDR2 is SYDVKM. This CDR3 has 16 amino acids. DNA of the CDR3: TGTGCCAGCGGCCCCGAGGGGGTCGTAGCCAAAAACATTCAGTACTTC. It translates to CASGPEGVVAKNIQYF.

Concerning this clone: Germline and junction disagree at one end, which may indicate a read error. DNA for the CDR3: TGTGCCAGCAGTTACAAGGGACTAATGAACTTC. Amino acid sequence: CASSYKGLMNF. The chain has TRBV6-5 and TRBJ2-7, with 7 bases identical to TRBD2. The CDR3 runs to 11 residues. Germline values: CDR1 MNHEY, CDR2 SVGAGI.

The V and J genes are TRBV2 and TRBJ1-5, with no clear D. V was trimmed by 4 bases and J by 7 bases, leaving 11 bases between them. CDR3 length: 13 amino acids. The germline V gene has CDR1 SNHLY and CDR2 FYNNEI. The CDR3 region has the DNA TGTGCCAGCAGTGGGTCAGGAGTACAGCCCCAGCATTTT. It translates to CASSGSGVQPQHF.

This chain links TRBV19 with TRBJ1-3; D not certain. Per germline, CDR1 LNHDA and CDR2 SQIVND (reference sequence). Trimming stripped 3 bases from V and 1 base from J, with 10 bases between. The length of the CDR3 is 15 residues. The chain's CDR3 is CASSIGAESGNTIYF. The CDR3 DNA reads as TGTGCCAGTAGTATCGGAGCCGAGTCTGGAAACACCATATATTTT.

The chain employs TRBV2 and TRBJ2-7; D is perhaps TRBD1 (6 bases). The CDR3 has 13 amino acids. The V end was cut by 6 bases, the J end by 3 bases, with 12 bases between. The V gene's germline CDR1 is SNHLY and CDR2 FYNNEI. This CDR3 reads CASSVYRVYEQYF. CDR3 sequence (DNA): TGTGCCAGCAGCGTTTACAGGGTCTACGAGCAGTACTTC.

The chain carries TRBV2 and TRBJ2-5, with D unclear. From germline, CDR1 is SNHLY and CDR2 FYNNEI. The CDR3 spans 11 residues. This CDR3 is CASLRSETQYF. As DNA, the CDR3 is TGTGCTTCCTTAAGATCAGAGACCCAGTACTTC.

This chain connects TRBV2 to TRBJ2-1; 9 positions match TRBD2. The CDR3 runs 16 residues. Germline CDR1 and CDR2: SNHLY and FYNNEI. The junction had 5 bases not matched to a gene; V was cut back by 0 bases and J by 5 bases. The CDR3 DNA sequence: TGTGCCAGCAGTGAAGCGCTGGCGGGAGGGAACAATGAGCAGTTCTTC. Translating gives CASSEALAGGNNEQFF. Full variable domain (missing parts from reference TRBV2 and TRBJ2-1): EPEVTQTPSHQVTQMGQEVILRCVPISNHLYFYWYRQILGQKVEFLVSFYNNEISEKSEIFDDQFSVERPDGSNFTLKIRSTKLEDSAMYFCASSEALAGGNNEQFFGPGTRLTVL.

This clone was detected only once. CDR3 bases: TGTGCCAGCAGCCTCGAGCAGGGGCGGGCTTTCTTT. Translating gives CASSLEQGRAFF. The J gene is TRBJ1-1, the V gene TRBV14, with a weak D call TRBD1 (6 bases). Germline lookup yields CDR1 SGHDN and CDR2 FVKESK. This CDR3 spans 12 amino acids. Trimming left V 4 bases short and J 11 bases short, with 14 bases between.

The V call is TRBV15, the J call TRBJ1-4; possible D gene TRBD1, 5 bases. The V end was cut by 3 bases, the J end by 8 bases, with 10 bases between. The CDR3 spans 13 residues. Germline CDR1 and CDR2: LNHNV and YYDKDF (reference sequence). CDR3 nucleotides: TGTGCCACCAGCAGGGGGGTCGGGGAAAAACTGTTTTTT. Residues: CATSRGVGEKLFF.